Listed here are 18 T cell receptor beta chains from one sample, sequenced in a study of PD-1 blockade in classical Hodgkin lymphoma. Time point indicated: cycle 4 day 1 (C4D1), after more than 5 weeks of nivolumab. Brentuximab vedotin exposure varied, and every patient relapsed after autologous stem cell transplantation. Libraries were prepared by immunoSEQ multiplex PCR; TCRdb keeps only in-frame clonotypes and omits some of them. The table lists some 21,000 clones, more than 80% of them singletons. Sample: peripheral blood mononuclear cells (PBMCs), taken before the fourth cycle of nivolumab. Receptors originate from a human donor with classical Hodgkin lymphoma.

The chain joins TRBV5-1 to TRBJ1-1; D remains unclear. Trimming cost V 0 bases and J 1 base, with 4 bases left between them. Germline V CDR1 and CDR2: SGHRS, YFSETQ. The CDR3 extends over 13 amino acids. The DNA for the CDR3 is TGCGCCAGCAGCTTGGCGGAGAACACTGAAGCTTTCTTT. Its translation: CASSLAENTEAFF.

This sequence joins TRBV9 and TRBJ2-6; a possible D gene is TRBD2 (6 bases). Between the trimmed V and J ends, which lost 1 base and 1 base, there was a span of 6 bases. Germline V gene data show CDR1 as SGDLS and CDR2 as YYNGEE. The CDR3 has 15 amino acids. CDR3 nucleotide sequence: TGTGCCAGCAGCGTACGGGAGTCTGGGGCCAACGTCCTGACTTTC. It yields the protein CASSVRESGANVLTF.

The chain joins TRBV6-1 to TRBJ2-7; D may be TRBD1 (6 bases). This CDR3 spans 17 amino acids. Germline CDR1 is MNHNS and CDR2 is SASEGT. Trimming pared 1 base from V and 2 bases from J, leaving 18 bases between. The CDR3 DNA reads as TGTGCCAGCAGTGAAGGCAGGGGAGTCAAGGGGACCTACGAGCAGTACTTC. It yields the protein CASSEGRGVKGTYEQYF.

The gene calls are TRBV18 and TRBJ1-6, with D uncertain. The V end lost 3 bases, the J end lost 13 bases, and 10 bases lay between the germline ends. The germline V gene has CDR1 KGHSH and CDR2 LQKENI. This CDR3 spans 12 amino acids. The CDR3 reads CASSPGLEPLHF. DNA for the CDR3: TGTGCCAGCTCACCTGGCCTTGAGCCCCTCCACTTT.

In nucleotides, the CDR3 is TGTGCCAGCAGCCTCGACAGGGACTATGGCTACACCTTC. This codes for CASSLDRDYGYTF. The J gene is TRBJ1-2, the V gene TRBV7-2, with 7 bases lining up with TRBD1. V was pared by 5 bases and J by 3 bases, with 3 bases of the junction left unmatched. This CDR3 is 13 amino acids long. In germline, CDR1 is SGHTA, CDR2 FQGNSA.

This sequence joins TRBV7-9 and TRBJ1-3; weak D call: TRBD1 (5 bases). Germline lookup yields CDR1 SEHNR and CDR2 FQNEAQ (reference sequence). V was shortened by 5 bases and J by 0 bases, with 11 bases between the two germline ends. The CDR3 loop spans 15 amino acids. CDR3 amino acids: CASSLGGSSGNTIYF. Written as DNA, the CDR3 is TGTGCCAGCAGCCTCGGGGGGAGCTCTGGAAACACCATATATTTT.

The chain has TRBV2 and TRBJ1-1, with D possibly matching TRBD1 (6 bases). The CDR3 is made up of 14 amino acids. Germline V gene sequence: CDR1 SNHLY, CDR2 FYNNEI. V lost 3 bases, J lost 1 base, and 9 bases lay in between. In nucleotides, the CDR3 is TGTGCCAGCAGTGAGTACAGGGAGAACACTGAAGCTTTCTTT. Amino acid sequence: CASSEYRENTEAFF.

The chain recombines TRBV11-3 with TRBJ2-3; D ambiguous. Deletions cut 0 bases from V and 8 bases from J, with 9 bases between. The V gene's germline CDR1 is SGHNT and CDR2 YENEEA. The CDR3 spans 13 residues. The CDR3 region has the DNA TGTGCCAGCAGCTTAGATATGGTGGCTACGCAGTATTTT. It translates to CASSLDMVATQYF.

V gene TRBV7-7 combines with J gene TRBJ1-6; D uncertain. Germline V lookup: CDR1 SSHAT, CDR2 FNYEAQ (reference sequence). Trimming removed 3 bases at V and 8 bases at J, with 8 bases between. CDR3 length equals 13 residues. CDR3 DNA sequence: TGTGCCAGCAGCTTCGATATGGATTCACCCCTCCACTTT. This gives the protein CASSFDMDSPLHF.

This chain links TRBV5-4 with TRBJ1-2; 11 nucleotides match TRBD1. Germline V gene lookup returns CDR1 SGHNT and CDR2 YYREEE (reference sequence). This CDR3 comprises 14 residues. V lost 3 bases to trimming and J lost 6 bases; unmatched junction nucleotides: 4. CDR3 coding DNA: TGTGCCAGCAGCTGGGACAGGGGGGGAGATGGCTACACCTTC. It is translated as CASSWDRGGDGYTF. Using reference TRBV5-4 and TRBJ1-2 for the parts outside the CDR3, the full variable domain is ETGVTQSPTHLIKTRGQQVTLRCSSQSGHNTVSWYQQALGQGPQFIFQYYREEENGRGNFPPRFSGLQFPNYSSELNVNALELDDSALYLCASSWDRGGDGYTFGSGTRLTVV.

The CDR3 nucleotides read TGTGCCAGCAGCCCCGGGAGAGGGGTCAATCAGCCCCAGCATTTT. Its protein is CASSPGRGVNQPQHF. The rearrangement uses TRBV25-1 and TRBJ1-5; tentatively, D is TRBD1 (5 bases). The germline V gene has CDR1 MGHDK and CDR2 SYGVNS. V dropped 6 bases and J dropped 3 bases, with 15 bases sitting between them. This CDR3 is 15 amino acids long. The full variable domain, in which reference TRBV25-1 and TRBJ1-5 provide the parts outside the CDR3, is EADIYQTPRYLVIGTGKKITLECSQTMGHDKMYWYQQDPGMELHLIHYSYGVNSTEKGDLSSESTVSRIRTEHFPLTLESARPSHTSQYLCASSPGRGVNQPQHFGDGTRLSIL.

This chain joins TRBV5-1 and TRBJ2-1; D is perhaps TRBD1 or TRBD2 (7 bases each). The CDR3 extends over 14 amino acids. Trimming removed 3 bases from V and 6 bases from J, with 13 bases in between. CDR1 is SGHRS, CDR2 YFSETQ, per germline. The CDR3 here is CASSSDREGNEQFF. The CDR3 nucleotides are TGCGCCAGCAGCTCAGACAGGGAGGGCAATGAGCAGTTCTTC.

This clone showed up just once. This sequence joins TRBV25-1 and TRBJ1-4; the D is unclear. This CDR3 is 15 amino acids long. The ends were cut back, 0 bases at V and 0 bases at J, with 5 bases in the middle. CDR1 and CDR2 from the germline V gene are MGHDK and SYGVNS. CDR3 sequence reads: CASSEYFATNEKLFF. The CDR3 bases are TGTGCCAGCAGTGAATACTTTGCAACTAATGAAAAACTGTTTTTT.

This clone was detected a few times. The gene calls are TRBV19 and TRBJ1-1; TRBD1 aligns across 9 bases. Unmatched junction bases numbered 5, after V lost 5 bases and J lost 10 bases. Looked up from germline, CDR1 is LNHDA and CDR2 is SQIVND (reference sequence). CDR3 length: 12 amino acids. The DNA of the CDR3 is TGTGCCAGTAGTGGACAGGGGAAGGTAGCTTTCTTT. It specifies CASSGQGKVAFF.

The chain couples TRBV9 to TRBJ2-7; D is ambiguous. There are 21 residues in the CDR3. Germline V gives CDR1 SGDLS, CDR2 YYNGEE. Trimming took off 3 bases at V and 2 bases at J, with 33 bases between the two ends. The CDR3 DNA reads TGTGCCAGCAGCGCCCTCCGCCGAGCGCCGCGAAAAGAGGACCCGACCTACGAGCAGTACTTC. As protein: CASSALRRAPRKEDPTYEQYF.

J is TRBJ1-2 and V is TRBV29-1, with 10 bases lining up with TRBD1. In germline, CDR1 is SQVTM, CDR2 ANQGSEA. CDR3 length: 13 amino acids. The V gene end was trimmed by 2 bases and the J gene end by 6 bases; junction bases not matched to a gene: 3. CDR3 in amino acids: CSVESGQGDGYTF. The CDR3 DNA follows: TGCAGCGTTGAATCAGGACAGGGGGATGGCTACACCTTC. The full variable domain, completed using reference TRBV29-1 and TRBJ1-2, is SAVISQKPSRDICQRGTSLTIQCQVDSQVTMMFWYRQQPGQSLTLIATANQGSEATYESGFVIDKFPISRPNLTFSTLTVSNMSPEDSSIYLCSVESGQGDGYTFGSGTRLTVV.

The CDR3 is CASSASGGDNEQFF. As DNA, the CDR3 is TGTGCCAGCAGCGCCTCGGGTGGCGACAATGAGCAGTTCTTC. The chain uses TRBV11-3 and TRBJ2-1; D not certain. Germline V lookup: CDR1 SGHNT, CDR2 YENEEA. Trimming cost V 5 bases and J 5 bases, with 13 bases left between them. This CDR3 is built from 14 residues.

The chain carries TRBV9 and TRBJ2-7, with a possible D match to TRBD1 (6 bases). The V end lost 0 bases, the J end lost 4 bases, and 14 bases lay between the germline ends. There are 15 residues in the CDR3. CDR1 is SGDLS and CDR2 is YYNGEE in the germline V gene. DNA of the CDR3: TGTGCCAGCAGCGTAGGGCCAGGGGTTTGGTACGAGCAGTACTTC. It translates to CASSVGPGVWYEQYF.